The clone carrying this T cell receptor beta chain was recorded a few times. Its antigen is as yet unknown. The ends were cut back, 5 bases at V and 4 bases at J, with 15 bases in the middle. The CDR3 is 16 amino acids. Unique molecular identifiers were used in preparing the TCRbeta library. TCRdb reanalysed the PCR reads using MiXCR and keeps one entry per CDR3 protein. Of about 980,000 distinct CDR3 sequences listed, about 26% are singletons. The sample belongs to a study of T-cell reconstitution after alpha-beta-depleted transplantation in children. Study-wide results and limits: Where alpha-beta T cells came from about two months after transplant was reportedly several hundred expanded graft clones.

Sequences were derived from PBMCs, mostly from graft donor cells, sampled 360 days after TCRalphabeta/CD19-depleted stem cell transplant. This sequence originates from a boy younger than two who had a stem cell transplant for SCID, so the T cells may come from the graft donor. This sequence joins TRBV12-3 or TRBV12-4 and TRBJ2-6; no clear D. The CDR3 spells CASSVGWGPGANVLTF. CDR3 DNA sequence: TGTGCCAGCAGTGTCGGTTGGGGTCCAGGGGCCAACGTCCTGACTTTC.